The source of this TCR beta chain is a study of T cell responses to AZD1222 COVID-19 vaccine. The data were produced by immunoSEQ multiplex PCR, yet TCRdb's version contains in-frame clones alone and is incomplete. The sample carries roughly 150,000 clones, approximately 91% recorded once. General study findings and limits: Per reports, nearly half of all spike-specific TCRs target regions that are unmutated in variants. Most donors were white British and more were female, and clonal diversity was possibly underestimated. Repertoires in all cases were sampled only once the peak T cell response had passed. The study found Spike-specific TCR breadth and depth rose after two AZD1222 doses.

Remarks on this clone: Its antigen is not known.

The sample here was peripheral blood, taken 28 days after the second AZD1222 dose. This receptor was identified in an adult who received the AZD1222 COVID-19 vaccine.

This CDR3 is CASSFGGATGGINTGELFF. The DNA for the CDR3 is TGTGCCAGCAGCTTTGGAGGGGCGACGGGGGGGATTAACACCGGGGAGCTGTTTTTT. The V gene is TRBV5-4, the J gene TRBJ2-2, with 8 bases matching TRBD2. The CDR3 has 19 amino acids. Germline V gives CDR1 SGHNT, CDR2 YYREEE (reference sequence). V dropped 2 bases and J dropped 2; count of bases not matched to a gene: 14.